This entry lists 25 T cell receptor beta chains sequenced from one sample in a study of shared clonotypes between healthy human individuals. Generated by immunoSEQ multiplex PCR, the TCRdb table keeps only in-frame clones and is missing some. Seen here are about a million clones, around four fifths observed once, and the top ten hold 1.2% to 1.5%. Source material: memory CD4+ T cells sorted from blood. Specified subset: CD45RA-negative fraction. The origin of the receptors is a man between 18 and 29 years old in good health.

The table lists this clone with a few counts. V usage is TRBV30 and J usage is TRBJ1-1; 8 bases are shared with TRBD1. CDR3 length: 11 amino acids. Germline V CDR1 and CDR2: GTSNPN, SVGIG (reference sequence). V shed 7 bases, J shed 6 bases, and the junction held 4 bases outside the gene matches. DNA of the CDR3: TGTGCCTCTGACAGGGGACCTGAAGCTTTCTTT. Translated: CASDRGPEAFF.

This chain connects TRBV2 to TRBJ2-7, with 7 bases that match TRBD2. The CDR3 extends over 14 amino acids. Germline CDR1 is SNHLY and CDR2 is FYNNEI. V lost 3 bases, J lost 5 bases, and 7 bases stayed unmatched. The DNA for the CDR3 is TGTGCCAGCAGTGACTGGACTAGGTCTCACGAGCAGTACTTC. Protein product: CASSDWTRSHEQYF.

The chain employs TRBV21-1 and TRBJ2-7; the D segment call TRBD1 is taken from the table without a DNA check. TRBV21-1 is marked as a pseudogene. This CDR3 spans 15 amino acids. CDR3 loop: CASSLRQGRTREQYF. CDR3 sequence (DNA): TGTGCCAGCAGCTTGCGACAGGGTAGGACGAGAGAGCAGTACTTC.

About this clone: One end of the junction fails to match germline, which may point to a read error. The rearrangement uses TRBV7-7 and TRBJ2-3; 12 bases line up with TRBD2. This CDR3 is 17 amino acids long. The germline CDR1 and CDR2 sequences are SSHAT and FNYEAQ (reference sequence). The CDR3, as DNA: TGTGCTAGCAGCCCTACTAGCGGGGGGCAAGGTCCAGATACGCAGTATTTT. The encoded protein is CASSPTSGGQGPDTQYF. The whole variable domain, remainder taken from reference TRBV7-7 and TRBJ2-3, is GAGVSQSPRYKVTKRGQDVTLRCDPISSHATLYWYQQALGQGPEFLTYFNYEAQPDKSGLPSDRFSAERPEGSISTLTIQRTEQRDSAMYRCASSPTSGGQGPDTQYFGPGTRLTVL.

V and J are TRBV6-6 and TRBJ1-4; D is undetermined. Trimming pared 5 bases from V and 11 bases from J, leaving 15 bases between. CDR1 is MNHNY and CDR2 is SVGAGI in the germline V gene (reference sequence). The CDR3 has 13 amino acids. In DNA form, the CDR3 reads TGTGCCAGCAGTCCCCCTGGGGTAGGGAAACTGTTTTTT. This codes for CASSPPGVGKLFF.

The chain combines TRBV11-2 with TRBJ1-1; 11 bases agree with TRBD1. Losses at the gene ends were 1 base for V and 5 bases for J; bases not matched to a gene: 6. Germline V lookup: CDR1 SGHAT, CDR2 FQNNGV. CDR3 length: 16 residues. DNA of the CDR3: TGTGCCAGCAGCTTAGCCGGACAGGGGGCGTATACTGAAGCTTTCTTT. As protein: CASSLAGQGAYTEAFF. Supplemented by reference TRBV11-2 and TRBJ1-1, the full variable domain reads EAGVAQSPRYKIIEKRQSVAFWCNPISGHATLYWYQQILGQGPKLLIQFQNNGVVDDSQLPKDRFSAERLKGVDSTLKIQPAKLEDSAVYLCASSLAGQGAYTEAFFGQGTRLTVV.

V usage is TRBV18 and J usage is TRBJ2-5, with a possible D match to TRBD1 (6 bases). The CDR3 runs 14 residues. CDR1 and CDR2 (germline): KGHSH, LQKENI. V lost 1 base, J lost 5 bases, and 11 bases lay in between. The CDR3 DNA is TGTGCCAGCTCACCACAGGCCCAGGGGGAGACCCAGTACTTC. Its protein is CASSPQAQGETQYF.

V and J are TRBV7-2 and TRBJ2-3; D not resolved. Germline values: CDR1 SGHTA, CDR2 FQGNSA. The V end lost 5 bases, the J end lost 0 bases, and 15 bases lay between the germline ends. The CDR3 loop spans 16 amino acids. Here the CDR3 DNA reads TGTGCCAGCAGCAAAGGGTTCACTTCAAGCACAGATACGCAGTATTTT. This encodes CASSKGFTSSTDTQYF.

The rearrangement links TRBV5-1 to TRBJ1-5; D perhaps matches TRBD1 (5 bases). The CDR3 runs 17 residues. Per the germline V gene, CDR1 is SGHRS and CDR2 is YFSETQ. Between the trimmed V and J ends, which lost 3 bases and 3 bases, there was a span of 19 bases. The CDR3 coding sequence is TGCGCCAGCAGCTATAGGCTCAGGGCAGGGACCAATCAGCCCCAGCATTTT. It encodes CASSYRLRAGTNQPQHF.

The chain links TRBV2 to TRBJ2-5, with a tentative D call TRBD2 (7 bases). Trimming took off 2 bases at V and 1 base at J, with 11 bases between the two ends. The CDR3 is 15 residues long. CDR1 and CDR2 from the germline V gene are SNHLY and FYNNEI. Here the CDR3 reads CASSERGGLQETQYF. The CDR3, as DNA: TGTGCCAGCAGTGAAAGGGGGGGGCTCCAAGAGACCCAGTACTTC.

The rearrangement joins TRBV7-9 to TRBJ1-5; the D gene is possibly TRBD1 (5 bases). Trimming removed 4 bases at V and 4 bases at J, with 20 bases between. The length of the CDR3 is 17 residues. The V gene's germline CDR1 is SEHNR and CDR2 FQNEAQ (reference sequence). The CDR3 sequence is CASSSTTWGLGNQPQHF. Written as DNA, the CDR3 is TGTGCCAGCAGCTCTACAACCTGGGGGTTAGGTAATCAGCCCCAGCATTTT.

This rearrangement joins TRBV11-2 to TRBJ1-2; D uncertain. The germline V gene has CDR1 SGHAT and CDR2 FQNNGV. The ends were cut back, 4 bases at V and 9 bases at J, with 12 bases in the middle. CDR3 size: 12 residues. For the CDR3, the DNA is TGTGCCAGCAGCTCCGGCCCGGTCAGCTACACCTTC. It translates to CASSSGPVSYTF.

The chain couples TRBV4-3 to TRBJ2-1; 10 bases are a match to TRBD2. The CDR3 has 16 amino acids. The J segment lost 0 bases and the V segment lost 6 bases, leaving 5 bases of the junction unmatched. CDR1 and CDR2 from the germline V gene are LGHNA and YSLEER. CDR3 sequence: CASSRSGGSSYNEQFF. The CDR3 nucleotides are TGCGCCAGCAGTCGTAGCGGGGGGAGCTCCTACAATGAGCAGTTCTTC.

V is TRBV7-9 and J is TRBJ2-1; 7 bases align to TRBD2. Trimming took 2 bases from V and 2 from J; bases not matched to a gene: 0. The CDR3 is 14 amino acids. The V gene's germline CDR1 is SEHNR and CDR2 FQNEAQ (reference sequence). The CDR3 nucleotides read TGTGCCAGCAGCTTACTAGCGGCCTACAATGAGCAGTTCTTC. It codes for CASSLLAAYNEQFF. Based on the CDR3 plus reference TRBV7-9 and TRBJ2-1, the full variable domain is DTGVSQNPRHKITKRGQNVTFRCDPISEHNRLYWYRQTLGQGPEFLTYFQNEAQLEKSRLLSDRFSAERPKGSFSTLEIQRTEQGDSAMYLCASSLLAAYNEQFFGPGTRLTVL.

The genes are TRBV6-5 and TRBJ2-1; TRBD1 might be the D (6 bases). Germline CDR1 reads MNHEY; CDR2 reads SVGAGI. The length of the CDR3 is 16 residues. V lost 0 bases, J lost 1 base, and 10 bases lay in between. This CDR3 reads CASSYSRGISYNEQFF. The CDR3 nucleotides are TGTGCCAGCAGTTACTCTAGGGGGATATCCTACAATGAGCAGTTCTTC.

The V call is TRBV28, the J call TRBJ2-2; the D is unclear. The CDR3 runs 15 residues. Germline V gives CDR1 MDHEN, CDR2 SYDVKM. The V and J ends lost 7 bases and 5 bases respectively, with 17 bases between them. The chain's CDR3 is CASTSAPRSTGELFF. The CDR3 DNA sequence: TGTGCCAGCACTTCGGCCCCAAGAAGTACCGGGGAGCTGTTTTTT.

This clone was detected once. This chain uses TRBV6-5 with TRBJ2-3; tentative D call: TRBD2 (5 bases). The CDR3 spans 14 residues. The V end was cut by 7 bases, the J end by 2 bases, with 13 bases between. The germline gives CDR1 MNHEY, CDR2 SVGAGI. CDR3 sequence reads: CASKSSGVTDTQYF. CDR3 in DNA: TGTGCCAGCAAGTCCAGCGGAGTCACAGATACGCAGTATTTT.

The gene calls are TRBV7-9 and TRBJ1-1; D might be TRBD1 (5 bases). This CDR3 has 16 residues. V was clipped by 3 bases and J by 2 bases, with 16 bases between them. The V gene's germline CDR1 is SEHNR and CDR2 FQNEAQ (reference sequence). The CDR3 loop is CASSFFSGGTNTEAFF. For the CDR3, the DNA is TGTGCCAGCAGCTTTTTTTCGGGGGGGACCAACACTGAAGCTTTCTTT. Full variable domain (remainder filled in from reference TRBV7-9 and TRBJ1-1): DTGVSQNPRHKITKRGQNVTFRCDPISEHNRLYWYRQTLGQGPEFLTYFQNEAQLEKSRLLSDRFSAERPKGSFSTLEIQRTEQGDSAMYLCASSFFSGGTNTEAFFGQGTRLTVV.

The chain joins TRBV2 to TRBJ2-7; D might be TRBD1 (5 bases). This CDR3 region has 12 residues. Trimming removed 6 bases at V and 7 bases at J, with 13 bases between. The germline V gene encodes CDR1 SNHLY and CDR2 FYNNEI. CDR3 bases: TGTGCCAGCAGGATTATGACAGAGGAGCAGTACTTC. Its translation is CASRIMTEEQYF.

The rearrangement links TRBV2 to TRBJ2-2; 8 bases map to TRBD1. This CDR3 comprises 15 residues. Germline V gene data show CDR1 as SNHLY and CDR2 as FYNNEI. The V segment lost 6 bases and the J segment 4 bases; nucleotides outside the gene matches: 7. DNA for the CDR3: TGTGCCAGCAGCCTGACAGGGGCCAGCACCGGGGAGCTGTTTTTT. This gives the protein CASSLTGASTGELFF.

The rearrangement joins TRBV5-6 to TRBJ1-2; the match to TRBD1 covers 7 bases. Germline loops: CDR1 SGHDT, CDR2 YYEEEE. The CDR3 loop spans 13 amino acids. Trimming took 5 bases from V and 8 from J; bases not matched to a gene: 9. CDR3 region: CASRERGRVGYTF. The CDR3 DNA reads TGTGCCAGCAGGGAAAGGGGGCGAGTCGGCTACACCTTC.

This chain links TRBV6-1 with TRBJ2-7; 8 nucleotides agree with TRBD1. The CDR3 sequence is 15 residues long. The trim removed 6 bases at V and 3 bases at J, leaving 10 bases unmatched. Germline V gene data show CDR1 as MNHNS and CDR2 as SASEGT. Here the CDR3 DNA reads TGTGCCAGCAGAGACAGGGGAGTCATCAGCTACGAGCAGTACTTC. It codes for CASRDRGVISYEQYF.

V is TRBV18 and J is TRBJ2-1, with D possibly matching TRBD1 (6 bases). Trimming took 1 base from V and 8 from J, leaving 24 bases between them. CDR1 is KGHSH and CDR2 is LQKENI in the germline V gene. The length of the CDR3 is 18 residues. CDR3 DNA sequence: TGTGCCAGCTCACCACAACAGGGCTGGGGAGACGGTTGGTATGAGCAGTTCTTC. It codes for CASSPQQGWGDGWYEQFF.

As regards this clone: The sample contains more than one DNA sequence encoding this CDR3. The gene calls are TRBV6-5 and TRBJ2-7; D is undetermined. CDR1 and CDR2 from the germline V gene are MNHEY and SVGAGI. V lost 0 bases and J 1 base, leaving 7 bases between the germline ends. This CDR3 is 14 amino acids long. Here the CDR3 reads CASSYSGGSYEQYF. DNA of the CDR3: TGTGCCAGCAGTTACTCGGGCGGTTCCTACGAGCAGTACTTC.

CDR3 DNA sequence: TGTGCCAGCAGTTTCGGGACTAGCGGCCAAAATGAGCAGTTCTTC. The encoded protein is CASSFGTSGQNEQFF. The chain couples TRBV2 to TRBJ2-1; 11 positions agree with TRBD2. CDR3 length: 15 amino acids. V shed 5 bases, J shed 7 bases, and the junction held 7 bases outside the gene matches. Germline V gene sequence: CDR1 SNHLY, CDR2 FYNNEI. Full variable domain (rest looked up from reference TRBV2 and TRBJ2-1): EPEVTQTPSHQVTQMGQEVILRCVPISNHLYFYWYRQILGQKVEFLVSFYNNEISEKSEIFDDQFSVERPDGSNFTLKIRSTKLEDSAMYFCASSFGTSGQNEQFFGPGTRLTVL.